Included here is one T cell receptor (beta chain) sequence, with context. The target of this receptor is not known. Base qualities are missing; no much larger clone stands one base away. Library prep was done by the immunoSEQ multiplex PCR assay. TCRdb holds this immuneACCESS table with in-frame rearrangements only. Some clones are missing; in checked studies, unresolved V genes explain under half, and the rest has no known cause. The sample table holds about 89,000 clones, of which about 94% were seen once. Together, the top ten hold 0.2% to 0.25% of the sample. The record originates from a study of technical replicates of blood from a handful of donors (dated by TCRdb to the late 2010s). Including the terminal cysteine and phenylalanine, the CDR3 comprises 12 residues. Of the read, only the CDR3 DNA is kept; its 36 bases are in frame from base 1. CDR1 and CDR2 are drawn from the germline V gene (reference sequence): MNHNY, SVGAGI. Between the V and J ends, shortened by 5 bases and 10 bases respectively, the junction contains 12 bases.

Rearrangement joined TRBV6-6 to TRBJ2-1; too little of a D gene remains to name it. The clonotype originates from a human donor in good health. The sample consisted of T cells isolated from PBMCs. The nucleotide sequence reads as follows: TGTGCCAGCAGTCCGCGGTCCCAAGAGCAGTTCTTC. It is translated as CASSPRSQEQFF.